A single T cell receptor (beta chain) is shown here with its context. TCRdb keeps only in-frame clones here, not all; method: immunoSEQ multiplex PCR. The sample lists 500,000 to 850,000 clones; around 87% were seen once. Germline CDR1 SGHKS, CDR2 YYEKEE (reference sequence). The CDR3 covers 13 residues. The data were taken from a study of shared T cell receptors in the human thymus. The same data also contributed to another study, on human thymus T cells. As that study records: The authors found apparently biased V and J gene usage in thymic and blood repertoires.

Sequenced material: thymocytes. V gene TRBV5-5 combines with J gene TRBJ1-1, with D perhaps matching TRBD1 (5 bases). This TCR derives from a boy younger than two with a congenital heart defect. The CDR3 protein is CGASQGPNTEAFF. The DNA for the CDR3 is TGTGGGGCCTCTCAGGGCCCAAACACTGAAGCTTTCTTT.